These T cell receptor beta chains were read from a single sample in a study of cytomegalovirus exposure and HLA in healthy donors. The data were produced by immunoSEQ multiplex PCR, yet TCRdb's version contains in-frame clones alone and is incomplete. The sample lists roughly 110,000 clones, approximately 76% seen once, with 2% to 3% in the top ten. The specimen was PBMCs. The receptors here all came from a man younger than 35 in good health and CMV-seronegative. CDR3s include the opening cysteine and the closing phenylalanine or tryptophan. The D gene is left open where the match is weak. Size is stated for part of the rows, as once, few or many counts, or as a class when the clone is expanded.

CDR3nt	CDR3aa	d_gene	v_gene	j_gene	abundance
TGTGCCGGCAGGGAGAGAGCGAACACTGAAGCTTTCTTT	CAGRERANTEAFF	-	TRBV6-6	TRBJ1-1	many
TGTGCCACCAGCAACAAAAAGACAGGGAATTATCCTTGGCATGGCTACACCTTC	CATSNKKTGNYPWHGYTF	TRBD1	TRBV15	TRBJ1-2	once
TGTGCCAGCAGCTTAGGAGGAAGGGGACTAGGGGAAAAACTGTTTTTT	CASSLGGRGLGEKLFF	-	TRBV7-6	TRBJ1-4	-
TGTGCCAGCAGCCCTTCCTTGGGGCAGATAGGCTATGGCTACCCCTTC	CASSPSLGQIGYGYPF	-	TRBV4-2	TRBJ1-2	-
TGTGCCAGCAGCCAGTACCCTAATTCACCCCTCCACTTT	CASSQYPNSPLHF	-	TRBV5-5	TRBJ1-6	once
TGCAGCGTGGGGGGGCTTGGATTTAACTATGGCTACACCTTC	CSVGGLGFNYGYTF	-	TRBV29-1	TRBJ1-2	-
TGTGCCAGCAGCCCTCAGGGCTTCTCTGGAAACACCATATATTTT	CASSPQGFSGNTIYF	-	TRBV6-5	TRBJ1-3	-
TGTGCCAGCAGCGACTACAGGGCCGTGGGGTTCTTC	CASSDYRAVGFF	-	TRBV7-8	TRBJ2-1	-
TGTGCCACCTTCACCCGACAGGCCTCCTACGAGCAGTACTTC	CATFTRQASYEQYF	-	TRBV28	TRBJ2-7	-
TGTGCCAGCTTCGTCCGGGAGGGAAACACCATATATTTT	CASFVREGNTIYF	-	TRBV7-2	TRBJ1-3	-
TGCGCCAGCAGCTTGGATACAGGGGGGACCTACGAGCAGTACTTC	CASSLDTGGTYEQYF	TRBD1	TRBV5-1	TRBJ2-7	-
TGTGCCAGCAGCGCCGGGATTATTGATAACACCGGGGAGCTGTTTTTT	CASSAGIIDNTGELFF	-	TRBV11-3	TRBJ2-2	-
TGTGCCAGCAGCGTAGACGGGGGGATGATCGAGCAGTACTTC	CASSVDGGMIEQYF	TRBD2	TRBV9	TRBJ2-7	once
TGTGCCAGCAGCGTTACTAGCGGGGGGGCCCAAGAGACCCAGTACTTC	CASSVTSGGAQETQYF	TRBD2	TRBV7-2	TRBJ2-5	-
TGTGCACGACGAATAGGCGGGACCAAAGGTTGGGTCTCCTACGAGCAGTACTTC	CARRIGGTKGWVSYEQYF	-	TRBV15	TRBJ2-7	-
TGTGCCAGCAGCATGGACAGTCAGCCCCAGCATTTT	CASSMDSQPQHF	-	TRBV7-2	TRBJ1-5	few
TGTGCCAGCCGAAGGACAGGGTGGAGCACTGAAGCTTTCTTT	CASRRTGWSTEAFF	TRBD1	TRBV6-1	TRBJ1-1	-
TGTGCCAGCAGCTTAGCGCGTGCACAGGGGAGCGGGACCCAGTACTTC	CASSLARAQGSGTQYF	TRBD1	TRBV7-6	TRBJ2-5	-
TGCGCCAGCAGCTTGGCCCTCCGGGACACCGAAATTATGAACACTGAAGCTTTCTTT	CASSLALRDTEIMNTEAFF	-	TRBV5-1	TRBJ1-1	-
TGCGCCAGCAGCCAAGAACCCCGGACAGTCTATGGCTACCCCTTC	CASSQEPRTVYGYPF	-	TRBV4-3	TRBJ1-2	once
TGTGCCAGCAGCCCACAGGGCTTAAGCTATGGCTACACCTTC	CASSPQGLSYGYTF	-	TRBV9	TRBJ1-2	-
TGTGCCAGCAGCTTCTCAGGGGGCAGATCCTACGAGCAGTACTTC	CASSFSGGRSYEQYF	TRBD1	TRBV7-8	TRBJ2-7	-
TGTGCCAGCAGTTCCCATACTTTTTGGGGCTACACCTTC	CASSSHTFWGYTF	-	TRBV27	TRBJ1-2	-
TGCGCCAGCAGCTCCCGCGGATTTTACCCTCCCTCTGGAAACACCATATATTTT	CASSSRGFYPPSGNTIYF	-	TRBV5-1	TRBJ1-3	few
TGTGCCAGCAGCGAGGACAGGGGGCGATTAGCGAACTATGGCTACACCTTC	CASSEDRGRLANYGYTF	TRBD1	TRBV7-2	TRBJ1-2	-
TGTGCCAGCAGTTCGAGGGTGACGGTCTCCTACGAGCAGTACTTC	CASSSRVTVSYEQYF	-	TRBV6-6	TRBJ2-7	medium-sized
TGTGCCAGCAGCCCCGGACTAGCGGGGGGGCAGGCCACAGATACGCAGTATTTT	CASSPGLAGGQATDTQYF	TRBD2	TRBV7-3	TRBJ2-3	-
TGTGCTAGCAGCTTGCCAGGGGGAGAGACCCAGTACTTC	CASSLPGGETQYF	TRBD1	TRBV7-7	TRBJ2-5	-
TGTGCCAGTAGTAAGACTAGCGGGGGGCGAGATACGCAGTATTTT	CASSKTSGGRDTQYF	TRBD2	TRBV19	TRBJ2-3	-
TGCGCCAGCAGTGAATTGATAGGACAGGGCTACGAGCAGTACTTC	CASSELIGQGYEQYF	TRBD1	TRBV10-1	TRBJ2-7	few
TGTGCCAGTAGTACCGGGACAGGTCCCTACGAGCAGTACTTC	CASSTGTGPYEQYF	TRBD1	TRBV19	TRBJ2-7	-
TGTGCCAGCAGCTTGGCTAGGGGGGCGGGGACTAGCCTCCGGGAGCAGTTCTTC	CASSLARGAGTSLREQFF	TRBD2	TRBV5-4	TRBJ2-1	few
TGTGCCAGCAGTGAAAGCGGGGGGAACACCGGGGAGCTGTTTTTT	CASSESGGNTGELFF	TRBD2	TRBV6-4	TRBJ2-2	-
TGTGCCAGCAGCTTGGGACAGGGTGAGACTGAAGCTTTCTTT	CASSLGQGETEAFF	TRBD1	TRBV5-4	TRBJ1-1	-
TGTGCCACCCGAGGCGGTCGTGCGCAGTATTTT	CATRGGRAQYF	-	TRBV6-1	TRBJ2-3	-
TGTGCCAGCAGCGAGACGGGACTCCACCAAGAGACCCAGTACTTC	CASSETGLHQETQYF	-	TRBV9	TRBJ2-5	-
TGTGCCAGCAGCTTAACATACGAGCAGTACTTC	CASSLTYEQYF	-	TRBV7-2	TRBJ2-7	-
TGTGCCAGCAGCGTAGCGGGATATAGCAATCAGCCCCAGCATTTT	CASSVAGYSNQPQHF	-	TRBV9	TRBJ1-5	once
TGTGCCAGCAGCTTGGGTCTAGCGGGGCGCAATGAGCAGTTCTTC	CASSLGLAGRNEQFF	TRBD2	TRBV5-4	TRBJ2-1	-
TGTGCCAGCAGAACAGGGTCGGCCTACGAGCAGTACTTC	CASRTGSAYEQYF	-	TRBV7-8	TRBJ2-7	few
TGCGCCACCAGAACCGGGACTAGCGGTCAGACCCAGTACTTC	CATRTGTSGQTQYF	TRBD2	TRBV5-1	TRBJ2-5	-
TGTGCCAGCAGCCGCACAGGGGGCCCCACAGATACGCAGTATTTT	CASSRTGGPTDTQYF	TRBD1	TRBV9	TRBJ2-3	-
TGTGCCAGCAGCTCGGACAGGGAAACCTACGAGCAGTACTTC	CASSSDRETYEQYF	TRBD1	TRBV5-6	TRBJ2-7	-
TGTGCCAGTAGTTCAGAGCGGGGGCCCCGCGAGCAGTACTTC	CASSSERGPREQYF	TRBD2	TRBV19	TRBJ2-7	once
TGCGCCAGCGGACGACTAGCGGGGGGACCTGGGGAGACCCAGTACTTC	CASGRLAGGPGETQYF	TRBD2	TRBV5-1	TRBJ2-5	-
TGCGCCAGCAGCTTGGATAGGCGGAGCTATGGCTACACCTTC	CASSLDRRSYGYTF	-	TRBV5-1	TRBJ1-2	-